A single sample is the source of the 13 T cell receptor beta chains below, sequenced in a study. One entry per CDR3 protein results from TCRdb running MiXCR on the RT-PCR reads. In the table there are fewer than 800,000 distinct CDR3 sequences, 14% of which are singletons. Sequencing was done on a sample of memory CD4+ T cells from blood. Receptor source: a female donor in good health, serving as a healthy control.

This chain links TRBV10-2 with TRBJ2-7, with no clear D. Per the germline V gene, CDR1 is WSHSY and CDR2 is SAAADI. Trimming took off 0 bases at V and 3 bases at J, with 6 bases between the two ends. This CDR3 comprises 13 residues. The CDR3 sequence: CASSESPVYEQYF. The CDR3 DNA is TGCGCCAGCAGTGAGTCTCCTGTCTACGAGCAGTACTTC.

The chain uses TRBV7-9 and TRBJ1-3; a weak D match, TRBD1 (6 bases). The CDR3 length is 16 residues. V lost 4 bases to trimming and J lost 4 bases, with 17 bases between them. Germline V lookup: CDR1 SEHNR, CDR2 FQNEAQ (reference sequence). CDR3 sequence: CASSWGFQGIGNTIYF. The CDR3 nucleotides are TGTGCCAGCAGCTGGGGATTTCAGGGGATCGGAAACACCATATATTTT.

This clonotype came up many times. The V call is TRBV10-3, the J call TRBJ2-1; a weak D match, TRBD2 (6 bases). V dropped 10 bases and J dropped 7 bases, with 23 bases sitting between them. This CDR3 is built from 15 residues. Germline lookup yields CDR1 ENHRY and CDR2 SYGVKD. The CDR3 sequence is CATAGWGGSRNEQFF. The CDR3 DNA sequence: TGTGCCACCGCTGGGTGGGGAGGTTCGAGGAATGAGCAGTTCTTC.

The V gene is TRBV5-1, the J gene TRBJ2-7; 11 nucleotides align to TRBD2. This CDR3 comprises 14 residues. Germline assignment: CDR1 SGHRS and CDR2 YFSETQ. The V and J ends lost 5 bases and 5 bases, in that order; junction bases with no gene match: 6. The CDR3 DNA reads TGCGCCAGCAGTACTAGCGGGAGTAGCGACGAGCAGTACTTC. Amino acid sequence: CASSTSGSSDEQYF.

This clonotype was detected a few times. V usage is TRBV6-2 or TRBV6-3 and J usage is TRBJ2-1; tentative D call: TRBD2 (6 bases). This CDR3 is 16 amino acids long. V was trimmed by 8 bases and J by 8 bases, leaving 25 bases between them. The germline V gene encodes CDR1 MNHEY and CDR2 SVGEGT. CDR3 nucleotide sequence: TGTGCCAGCCTCTCGGCGGGGCAGGGAACTATGGATGAGCAGTTCTTC. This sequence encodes CASLSAGQGTMDEQFF.

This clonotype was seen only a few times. The CDR3 DNA reads as TGCAGTGCTAGGGACCCGGGACAGGGACAAACTGAAGCTTTCTTT. Translation: CSARDPGQGQTEAFF. This rearrangement joins TRBV20-1 to TRBJ1-1, with 9 nucleotides matching TRBD1. Trimming took 3 bases from V and 5 from J; bases not matched to a gene: 10. Germline CDR1 DFQATT, CDR2 SNEGSKA (reference sequence). There are 15 residues in the CDR3.

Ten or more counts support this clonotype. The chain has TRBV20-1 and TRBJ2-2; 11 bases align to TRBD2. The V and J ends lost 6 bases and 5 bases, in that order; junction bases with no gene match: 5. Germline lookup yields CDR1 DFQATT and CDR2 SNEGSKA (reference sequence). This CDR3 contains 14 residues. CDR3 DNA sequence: TGCAGTGCCGAGACTAGCGGGATAACCGGGGAGCTGTTTTTT. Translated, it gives CSAETSGITGELFF.

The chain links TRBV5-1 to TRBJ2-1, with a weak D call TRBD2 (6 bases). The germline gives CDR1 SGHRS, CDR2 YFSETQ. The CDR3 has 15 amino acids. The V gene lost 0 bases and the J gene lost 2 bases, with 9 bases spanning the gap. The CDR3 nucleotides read TGCGCCAGCAGCTTGGGCGGGATTGCCTACAATGAGCAGTTCTTC. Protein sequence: CASSLGGIAYNEQFF.

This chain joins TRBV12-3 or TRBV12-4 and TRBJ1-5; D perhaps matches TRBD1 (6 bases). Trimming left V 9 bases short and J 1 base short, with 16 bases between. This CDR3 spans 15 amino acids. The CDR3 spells CASSTLTGSNQPQHF. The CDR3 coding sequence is TGTGCCAGTAGTACCCTCACAGGGAGCAATCAGCCCCAGCATTTT.

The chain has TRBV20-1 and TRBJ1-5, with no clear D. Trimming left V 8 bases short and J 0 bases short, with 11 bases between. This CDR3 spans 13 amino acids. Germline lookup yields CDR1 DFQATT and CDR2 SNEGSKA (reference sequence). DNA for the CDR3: TGCAGTACCCTAATCTATAGCAATCAGCCCCAGCATTTT. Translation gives CSTLIYSNQPQHF.

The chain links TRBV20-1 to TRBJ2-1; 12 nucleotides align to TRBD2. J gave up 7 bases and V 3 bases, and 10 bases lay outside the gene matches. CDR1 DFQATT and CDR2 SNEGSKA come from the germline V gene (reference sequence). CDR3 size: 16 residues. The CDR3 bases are TGCAGTGCTAGTAGACTAGCGGGAGTAACTTATAATGAGCAGTTCTTC. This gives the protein CSASRLAGVTYNEQFF.

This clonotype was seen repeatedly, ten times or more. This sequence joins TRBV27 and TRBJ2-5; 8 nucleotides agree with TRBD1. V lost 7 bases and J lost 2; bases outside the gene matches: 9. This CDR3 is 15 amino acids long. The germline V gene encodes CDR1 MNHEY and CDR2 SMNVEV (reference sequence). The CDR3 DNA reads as TGTGCCAGCACGTTCTCCCGGGACAGGCAAGAGACCCAGTACTTC. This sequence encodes CASTFSRDRQETQYF.

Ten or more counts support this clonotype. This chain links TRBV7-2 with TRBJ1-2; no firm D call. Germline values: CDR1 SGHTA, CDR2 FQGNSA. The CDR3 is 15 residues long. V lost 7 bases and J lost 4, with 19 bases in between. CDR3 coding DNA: TGTGCCAGCACCACAGTGCCACGGATGGGCTATGGCTACACCTTC. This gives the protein CASTTVPRMGYGYTF.